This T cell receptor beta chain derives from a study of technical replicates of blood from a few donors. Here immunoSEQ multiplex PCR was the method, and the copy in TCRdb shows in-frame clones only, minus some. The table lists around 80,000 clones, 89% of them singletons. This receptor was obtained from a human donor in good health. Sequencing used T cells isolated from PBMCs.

CDR3 amino acids: CASSPGSANRGSGNTIYF. CDR3 in DNA: TGCGCCAGCAGCCCCGGGAGTGCAAACCGCGGCTCTGGAAACACCATATATTTT. The genes are TRBV4-1 and TRBJ1-3, with unresolved D. Germline lookup yields CDR1 MGHRA and CDR2 YSYEKL. Trimming pared 4 bases from V and 0 bases from J, leaving 19 bases between. The CDR3 extends over 18 amino acids.